This passage covers 20 T cell receptor beta chains from one sample sequenced in a study of regulatory T cells in long-lasting Graves disease. The authors built TCR beta libraries using iRepertoire HTBI primers and Arm-PCR of CDR3 regions. TCRdb passed the multiplex PCR reads through MiXCR, listing each CDR3 protein once. The sample carries fewer than 400,000 distinct CDR3 sequences, about 19% recorded once. Specified time point: persistent/refractory GD, antithyroid drugs over 5 years with positive TRAb. From RNA extracted from PBMCs, the TCR library was made. Source: peripheral blood mononuclear cells (PBMCs), taken when the disease was refractory, from a patient treated with antithyroid drugs. These receptors all stem from a female donor with Graves disease.

Only one count was recorded for this clonotype. The chain carries TRBV9 and TRBJ1-2; D perhaps matches TRBD1 (5 bases). From germline, CDR1 is SGDLS and CDR2 YYNGEE. Trimming took 0 bases from V and 4 from J, leaving 7 bases between them. The CDR3 runs to 13 residues. CDR3 nucleotide sequence: TGTGCCAGCAGCGTAGATCAGGGCTATGGCTACACCTTC. Amino acid sequence: CASSVDQGYGYTF.

A word on this clonotype: The CDR3 ends on some other residue instead of the conserved phenylalanine or tryptophan, so this is likely a read error. This sequence joins TRBV11-2 and TRBJ1-2, with D possibly being TRBD1 (5 bases). The germline V gene has CDR1 SGHAT and CDR2 FQNNGV. The CDR3 loop spans 14 amino acids. The V gene lost 6 bases and the J gene lost 4 bases, with 15 bases spanning the gap. Written as DNA, the CDR3 is TGTGCCAGCAGACCCCACCAGGGCGCCTATGGCTACACCTCC. This translates into CASRPHQGAYGYTS.

This clonotype came up a few times. J is TRBJ1-5 and V is TRBV9, with D perhaps TRBD1 (6 bases). The CDR3 is made up of 14 amino acids. Trimming took off 0 bases at V and 8 bases at J, with 12 bases between the two ends. CDR1 SGDLS and CDR2 YYNGEE come from the germline V gene. The CDR3 bases are TGTGCCAGCAGCGTAGGGGGGCCAACTAAGCCCCAGCATTTT. It encodes CASSVGGPTKPQHF.

This clonotype was detected many times. The chain couples TRBV28 to TRBJ2-7, with D perhaps TRBD1 (6 bases). CDR3 length equals 18 residues. V was trimmed by 1 base and J by 0 bases, leaving 19 bases between them. Germline CDR1 and CDR2: MDHEN and SYDVKM. CDR3 sequence reads: CASSLYPGTGTRSYEQYF. As DNA, the CDR3 is TGTGCCAGCAGTTTATATCCGGGGACCGGGACACGCTCCTACGAGCAGTACTTC.

This clonotype has a count of ten or more. V gene TRBV20-1 combines with J gene TRBJ1-1, with a tentative D call TRBD1 (5 bases). The germline V gene encodes CDR1 DFQATT and CDR2 SNEGSKA (reference sequence). There are 14 residues in the CDR3. Trimming stripped 3 bases from V and 5 bases from J, with 16 bases between. CDR3 amino acids: CSASKPGRITEAFF. CDR3 bases: TGCAGTGCTAGCAAACCAGGGCGAATAACTGAAGCTTTCTTT.

A few counts support this clonotype. This CDR3 is CASSLGGAATGEQYF. CDR3 nucleotides: TGCGCCAGCAGCTTGGGTGGGGCAGCGACAGGAGAGCAGTACTTC. This rearrangement joins TRBV5-1 to TRBJ2-7; possible D gene TRBD1, 6 bases. Germline values: CDR1 SGHRS, CDR2 YFSETQ. The V gene lost 0 bases and the J gene lost 7 bases, with 17 bases spanning the gap. The length of the CDR3 is 15 residues. The full variable domain, in which reference TRBV5-1 and TRBJ2-7 provide the parts outside the CDR3, is KAGVTQTPRYLIKTRGQQVTLSCSPISGHRSVSWYQQTPGQGLQFLFEYFSETQRNKGNFPGRFSGRQFSNSRSEMNVSTLELGDSALYLCASSLGGAATGEQYFGPGTRLTVT.

This clonotype was seen a few times. The chain joins TRBV30 to TRBJ2-4; a weak D match, TRBD2 (5 bases). Germline V gene data show CDR1 as GTSNPN and CDR2 as SVGIG (reference sequence). CDR3 length: 14 residues. Trimming stripped 1 base from V and 0 bases from J, with 7 bases between. CDR3 residues: CAWSADLAKNIQYF. The CDR3 DNA follows: TGTGCCTGGAGTGCGGACTTAGCCAAAAACATTCAGTACTTC.

The chain links TRBV5-6 to TRBJ2-7, with 13 bases lining up with TRBD2. CDR3 length equals 14 residues. The J segment lost 6 bases and the V segment lost 6 bases, leaving 6 bases of the junction unmatched. Per the germline V gene, CDR1 is SGHDT and CDR2 is YYEEEE. Here the CDR3 reads CASTGLAGVLEQYF. CDR3 sequence (DNA): TGTGCCAGCACCGGACTAGCGGGAGTTCTCGAGCAGTACTTC.

This sequence joins TRBV11-2 and TRBJ1-6, with D tentatively TRBD1 (6 bases). The CDR3 spans 16 residues. CDR1 SGHAT and CDR2 FQNNGV come from the germline V gene. Trimming cost V 1 base and J 3 bases, with 10 bases left between them. The CDR3 loop is CASSLGTALYNSPLHF. CDR3 DNA sequence: TGTGCCAGCAGCTTAGGGACAGCGCTCTATAATTCACCCCTCCACTTT.

This clonotype was detected many times. The gene calls are TRBV28 and TRBJ2-5; 8 bases fit TRBD1. The germline CDR1 and CDR2 sequences are MDHEN and SYDVKM. The V gene end was trimmed by 6 bases and the J gene end by 5 bases; junction bases not matched to a gene: 11. The CDR3 sequence is 15 residues long. DNA of the CDR3: TGTGCCAGCAGACCCCGGACAGGGTCGCGGGAGACCCAGTACTTC. Its protein is CASRPRTGSRETQYF.

This clonotype was seen ten or more times. The rearrangement uses TRBV7-8 and TRBJ1-5, with 10 positions matching TRBD1. The J segment lost 1 base and the V segment lost 3 bases, leaving 3 bases of the junction unmatched. The length of the CDR3 is 16 residues. The germline V gene has CDR1 SGHVS and CDR2 FQNEAQ. Written as DNA, the CDR3 is TGTGCCAGCAGCTTGGGGACAGGGGCAAGCAATCAGCCCCAGCATTTT. Translation: CASSLGTGASNQPQHF.

Concerning this clonotype: A read error may be the cause here, since a much bigger clone is one base away. The V call is TRBV6-2 or TRBV6-3, the J call TRBJ2-7; D may correspond to TRBD1 or TRBD2 (5 bases each). Germline values: CDR1 MNHEY, CDR2 SVGEGT. This CDR3 has 15 residues. The chain's CDR3 is CTSSEWDASSYEQYF. The CDR3 region has the DNA TGTACCAGCAGTGAATGGGACGCCAGCTCCTACGAGCAGTACTTC.

Many counts were recorded for this clonotype. V is TRBV28 and J is TRBJ2-7; TRBD2 aligns across 8 bases. The J segment lost 4 bases and the V segment lost 0 bases, leaving 5 bases of the junction unmatched. Germline CDR1 MDHEN, CDR2 SYDVKM. This CDR3 comprises 15 residues. CDR3 residues: CASSLWWSGSYEQYF. As DNA, the CDR3 is TGTGCCAGCAGTTTATGGTGGAGCGGGAGTTACGAGCAGTACTTC. Complete variable domain (other parts from reference TRBV28 and TRBJ2-7): DVKVTQSSRYLVKRTGEKVFLECVQDMDHENMFWYRQDPGLGLRLIYFSYDVKMKEKGDIPEGYSVSREKKERFSLILESASTNQTSMYLCASSLWWSGSYEQYFGPGTRLTVT.

The chain combines TRBV29-1 with TRBJ2-3; D not resolved. Looked up from germline, CDR1 is SQVTM and CDR2 is ANQGSEA. The CDR3 runs 11 residues. Deletions cut 6 bases from V and 5 bases from J, with 9 bases between. CDR3 amino acids: CSVAPGDTQYF. In nucleotides, the CDR3 is TGCAGCGTCGCCCCGGGAGATACGCAGTATTTT.

In this sample, this clonotype turned up many times. The chain employs TRBV9 and TRBJ1-6; D gene unclear. CDR1 is SGDLS, CDR2 YYNGEE, per germline. The CDR3 contains 15 residues. Trimming took 0 bases from V and 6 from J, leaving 10 bases between them. The DNA of the CDR3 is TGTGCCAGCAGCGTAGACGGGTATGGTAATTCACCCCTCCACTTT. This codes for CASSVDGYGNSPLHF.

In its sample, this clonotype was seen many times. J is TRBJ1-1 and V is TRBV6-1, with 8 bases identical to TRBD1. CDR3 length: 16 residues. V gave up 6 bases and J gave up 5 bases; unmatched junction bases: 14. Germline CDR1 is MNHNS and CDR2 is SASEGT. CDR3 region: CASSSHLGTGGTEAFF. CDR3 nucleotides: TGTGCCAGCAGCAGCCATTTGGGGACAGGCGGGACTGAAGCTTTCTTT.

The chain is built from TRBV29-1 and TRBJ1-3; maybe TRBD1 (5 bases). This CDR3 is 12 amino acids long. Germline V gene data show CDR1 as SQVTM and CDR2 as ANQGSEA. Trimming removed 7 bases from V and 3 bases from J, with 10 bases in between. The CDR3 DNA is TGCAGCGCCGACAGCGGTGGAAACACCATATATTTT. Its protein is CSADSGGNTIYF.

This clonotype came up many times. V is TRBV28 and J is TRBJ2-2, with 7 bases identical to TRBD1. V gave up 5 bases and J gave up 6 bases; unmatched junction bases: 18. The CDR3 is 18 amino acids. Germline CDR1 MDHEN, CDR2 SYDVKM. CDR3 sequence (DNA): TGTGCCAGCAGTCTGCTACTTTTCGACAGGGTCAAAGCCGGGGAGCTGTTTTTT. Translation: CASSLLLFDRVKAGELFF.

This clonotype appeared many times. The chain couples TRBV12-3 or TRBV12-4 to TRBJ1-1; 9 nucleotides agree with TRBD1. V lost 1 base to trimming and J lost 4 bases; unmatched junction nucleotides: 4. The CDR3 length is 15 residues. The CDR3 region is CASSLGATGGTEAFF. CDR3 bases: TGTGCCAGCAGTTTAGGTGCGACAGGGGGCACTGAAGCTTTCTTT.

In regard to this clonotype: Given a much more abundant clone one base away, this may be a read error. This rearrangement joins TRBV20-1 to TRBJ1-2; 8 positions match TRBD1. This CDR3 contains 15 residues. Germline CDR1 reads DFQATT; CDR2 reads SNEGSKA (reference sequence). After removal of 0 bases from V and 4 bases from J, the junction contained 7 bases not matched to a gene. CDR3 DNA sequence: TGCAGTGCTAGAGATCAGGGGGCCCTCCCCTATGGCTACACCTTC. Its protein is CSARDQGALPYGYTF.